These 7 T cell receptor beta chains share one sample of origin, sequenced in a study of response to subunit inactivated influenza vaccine. MiXCR, applied by TCRdb to the RT-PCR reads, yields one record per CDR3 protein. This table holds roughly 780,000 distinct CDR3 sequences, about a fifth found once. Here the sequenced sample was PBMCs from blood, taken roughly 5 days after vaccination. These receptors were collected from a middle-aged man who received an inactivated influenza vaccine.

CDR3 in amino acids: CASSLWTGLITDTQYF. The DNA of the CDR3 is TGTGCCAGCAGTTTGTGGACAGGGCTAATTACAGATACGCAGTATTTT. The J gene is TRBJ2-3, the V gene TRBV28, with 8 bases that match TRBD1. The germline gives CDR1 MDHEN, CDR2 SYDVKM. V shed 3 bases and J 3 bases; nucleotides not matched to a gene: 8. The CDR3 totals 16 residues.

This clonotype was counted a few times. The genes are TRBV12-3 or TRBV12-4 and TRBJ2-7, with a tentative D call TRBD1 (6 bases). The germline V and J ends were trimmed by 5 bases and 3 bases, with 11 bases remaining between them. The CDR3 runs to 13 residues. The DNA for the CDR3 is TGTGCCAGCAGTACTACACAGGGCTACGAGCAGTACTTC. The encoded protein is CASSTTQGYEQYF.

This clonotype has a handful of counts. The J gene is TRBJ2-3, the V gene TRBV4-3; 12 bases fit TRBD2. CDR3 length: 18 residues. The ends lost 0 bases at V and 2 bases at J; junction bases unmatched: 6. From germline, CDR1 is LGHNA and CDR2 YSLEER. CDR3 nucleotide sequence: TGCGCCAGCAGCCAAGAGCTAGCGGGAGGGGGATACACAGATACGCAGTATTTT. Amino acids: CASSQELAGGGYTDTQYF.

V and J are TRBV11-2 and TRBJ2-2; D gene ambiguous. The CDR3 loop spans 16 amino acids. The germline V and J ends were trimmed by 5 bases and 4 bases, with 17 bases remaining between them. Per the germline V gene, CDR1 is SGHAT and CDR2 is FQNNGV. For the CDR3, the DNA is TGTGCCAGCAGCCACCTCTCTAGAGTTGGCACCGGGGAGCTGTTTTTT. Translated, it gives CASSHLSRVGTGELFF. Full variable domain (rest looked up from reference TRBV11-2 and TRBJ2-2): EAGVAQSPRYKIIEKRQSVAFWCNPISGHATLYWYQQILGQGPKLLIQFQNNGVVDDSQLPKDRFSAERLKGVDSTLKIQPAKLEDSAVYLCASSHLSRVGTGELFFGEGSRLTVL.

The V and J genes are TRBV7-6 and TRBJ1-6, with a possible D match to TRBD1 (5 bases). V lost 4 bases and J 7 bases, leaving 11 bases between the germline ends. The germline V gene has CDR1 SGHVS and CDR2 FNYEAQ. This CDR3 has 14 amino acids. The DNA of the CDR3 is TGTGCCAGCAGCTCCGGGACTTTCAATTCACCCCTCCACTTT. This codes for CASSSGTFNSPLHF.

The chain links TRBV4-2 to TRBJ2-1; TRBD1 aligns across 9 bases. V was clipped by 1 base and J by 9 bases; unmatched bases: 13. The CDR3 has 17 amino acids. From germline, CDR1 is LGHNA and CDR2 YNFKEQ. The CDR3 DNA follows: TGTGCCAGCAGCCAAGCTGACAGGGGGGCCTTTTCTGGTGAGCAGTTCTTC. Encoded protein: CASSQADRGAFSGEQFF.

This chain connects TRBV6-2 or TRBV6-3 to TRBJ2-4; TRBD1 agrees at 7 bases. The J segment lost 2 bases and the V segment lost 5 bases, leaving 12 bases of the junction unmatched. The CDR3 is made up of 17 amino acids. Germline V lookup: CDR1 MNHEY, CDR2 SVGEGT. Here the CDR3 reads CASSTPGQASSKNIQYF. DNA of the CDR3: TGTGCCAGCAGTACACCCGGACAGGCTAGCTCCAAAAACATTCAGTACTTC.